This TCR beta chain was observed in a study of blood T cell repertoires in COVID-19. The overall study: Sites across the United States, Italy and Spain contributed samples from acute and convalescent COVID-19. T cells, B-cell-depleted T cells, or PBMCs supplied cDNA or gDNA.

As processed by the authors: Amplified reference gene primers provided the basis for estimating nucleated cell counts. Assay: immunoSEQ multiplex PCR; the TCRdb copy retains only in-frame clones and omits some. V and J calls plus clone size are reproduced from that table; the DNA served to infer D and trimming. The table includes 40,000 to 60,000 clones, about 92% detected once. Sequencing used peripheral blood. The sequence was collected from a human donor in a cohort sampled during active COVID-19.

The CDR3 DNA reads as TGTGCCAGCAGATACGGGACAGCGAATAATTCACCCCTCCACTTT. Amino acid sequence: CASRYGTANNSPLHF. The chain has TRBV27 and TRBJ1-6, with TRBD1 matching over 7 bases. The CDR3 length is 15 residues. Germline V lookup: CDR1 MNHEY, CDR2 SMNVEV (reference sequence). J lost 5 bases, V lost 6 bases, and 7 bases had no gene match.